This T cell receptor beta chain appears in the sequencing data of a study of Ad26.COV2.S vaccination and SARS-CoV-2 variants. Profiling relied on immunoSEQ multiplex PCR, and the TCRdb table lists in-frame clones only, not all of them. Of approximately 340,000 clones in the sample, roughly nine tenths were seen once. The V gene's germline CDR1 is LNHNV and CDR2 YYDKDF (reference sequence). This CDR3 is 12 amino acids long. V was pared by 8 bases and J by 7 bases, with 12 bases between. Study observations and caveats: Placebo recipients and vaccine recipients were similar in non-spike TCR breadth. Spike-specific CD8+ and CD4+ T cell responses reportedly showed substantial breadth after vaccination. Recipients given vaccine exceeded placebo recipients in spike-specific TCR breadth. Estimates derived from TCR breadth and depth analyses may have underestimated total T cell responses.

A word on this clone: What it binds is not known.

The TCR originated in a human donor who had recovered from COVID-19. Material: peripheral blood, obtained after recovery from COVID-19. The V and J genes are TRBV15 and TRBJ2-1; possibly TRBD2 for D (5 bases). The CDR3 spells CATRGWKNEQFF. The DNA of the CDR3 is TGTGCCACCCGAGGGTGGAAAAATGAGCAGTTCTTC.